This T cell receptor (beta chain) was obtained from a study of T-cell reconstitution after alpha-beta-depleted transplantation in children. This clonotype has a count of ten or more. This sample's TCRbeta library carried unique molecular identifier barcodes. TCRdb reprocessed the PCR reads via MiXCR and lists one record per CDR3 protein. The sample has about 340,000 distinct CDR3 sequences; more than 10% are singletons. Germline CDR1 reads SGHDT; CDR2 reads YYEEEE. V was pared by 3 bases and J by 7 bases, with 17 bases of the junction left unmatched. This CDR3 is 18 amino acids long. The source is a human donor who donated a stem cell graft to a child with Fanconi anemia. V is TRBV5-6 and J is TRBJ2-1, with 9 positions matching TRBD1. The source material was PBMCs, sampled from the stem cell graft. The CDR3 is CASSSPWIRDRETNEQFF. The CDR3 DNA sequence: TGTGCCAGCAGCTCACCGTGGATCCGGGACAGGGAGACGAATGAGCAGTTCTTC.